This TCR beta chain was obtained from a study of CD8+CD57+ T cells in acquired aplastic anemia. With V trimmed by 11 bases and J by 4 bases, 8 bases remained unmatched. This CDR3 is 14 amino acids long. Germline CDR1 reads MGHDK; CDR2 reads SYGVNS. Genomic DNA acted as the template from which TCR beta VDJ combination and CDR3 sequence profiling were carried out. MiXCR, run by TCRdb on the reads, gives a single entry per CDR3 protein. The table records some 180,000 distinct CDR3 sequences, 35% to 50% of them present only once. The specimen was sorted CD4+, CD8+, or CD8+CD57+ T cells (not recorded which) from PBMCs. The V call is TRBV25-1, the J call TRBJ2-3; TRBD2 agrees at 11 bases. This TCR was recovered from a human donor in good health. DNA of the CDR3: TGTGCCGAAACCGGGACTAGCGGCGCAGATACGCAGTATTTT. Translation: CAETGTSGADTQYF.